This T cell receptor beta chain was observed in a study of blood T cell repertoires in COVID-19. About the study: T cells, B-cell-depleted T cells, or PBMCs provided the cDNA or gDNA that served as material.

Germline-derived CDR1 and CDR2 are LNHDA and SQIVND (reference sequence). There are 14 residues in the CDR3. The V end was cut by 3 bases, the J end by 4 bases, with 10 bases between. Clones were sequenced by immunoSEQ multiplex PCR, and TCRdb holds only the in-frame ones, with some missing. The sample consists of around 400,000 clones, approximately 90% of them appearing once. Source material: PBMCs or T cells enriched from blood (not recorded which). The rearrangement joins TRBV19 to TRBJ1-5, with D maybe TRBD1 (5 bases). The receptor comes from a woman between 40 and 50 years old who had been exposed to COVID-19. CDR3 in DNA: TGTGCCAGTAGTATTATAGCAGGGAATCAGCCCCAGCATTTT. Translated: CASSIIAGNQPQHF.